This entry lists 18 T cell receptor beta chains sequenced from one sample in a study of cytomegalovirus exposure and HLA in healthy donors. 60 Vbeta and 13 Jbeta primers were used in PCR. Using immunoSEQ multiplex PCR, the repertoire was profiled, and TCRdb retains in-frame clones only, with some absent. The sample records roughly 230,000 clones, around 80% being singletons. The sequencing input was PBMCs. The receptor set was obtained from a boy aged 5-17 years in good health and CMV-seronegative.

The V and J genes are TRBV5-4 and TRBJ2-7, with D perhaps matching TRBD2 (5 bases). From germline, CDR1 is SGHNT and CDR2 YYREEE (reference sequence). This CDR3 is built from 14 residues. Trimming removed 0 bases from V and 4 bases from J, with 11 bases in between. The CDR3 loop reads CASSLGFGVYEQYF. CDR3 in DNA: TGTGCCAGCAGCTTGGGGTTCGGGGTTTACGAGCAGTACTTC. Full variable domain (remainder filled in from reference TRBV5-4 and TRBJ2-7): ETGVTQSPTHLIKTRGQQVTLRCSSQSGHNTVSWYQQALGQGPQFIFQYYREEENGRGNFPPRFSGLQFPNYSSELNVNALELDDSALYLCASSLGFGVYEQYFGPGTRLTVT.

The rearrangement uses TRBV7-9 and TRBJ1-3, with D maybe TRBD1 (5 bases). The CDR3 is 18 residues long. V was shortened by 1 base and J by 1 base, with 17 bases between the two germline ends. Germline CDR1 is SEHNR and CDR2 is FQNEAQ (reference sequence). The CDR3 is CASSLGILARDSGNTIYF. CDR3 bases: TGTGCCAGCAGCTTAGGAATTCTGGCCAGGGATTCTGGAAACACCATATATTTT.

V is TRBV18 and J is TRBJ1-6, with D perhaps matching TRBD1 (5 bases). The ends were cut back, 3 bases at V and 6 bases at J, with 12 bases in the middle. The CDR3 consists of 15 residues. Germline lookup yields CDR1 KGHSH and CDR2 LQKENI. The chain's CDR3 is CASSPTGAGNSPLHF. For the CDR3, the DNA is TGTGCCAGCTCACCCACAGGAGCGGGTAATTCACCCCTCCACTTT. The full variable domain, completed using reference TRBV18 and TRBJ1-6, is NAGVMQNPRHLVRRRGQEARLRCSPMKGHSHVYWYRQLPEEGLKFMVYLQKENIIDESGMPKERFSAEFPKEGPSILRIQQVVRGDSAAYFCASSPTGAGNSPLHFGNGTRLTVT.

V usage is TRBV5-6 and J usage is TRBJ1-2; D is possibly TRBD1 (5 bases). There are 15 residues in the CDR3. Germline CDR1 SGHDT, CDR2 YYEEEE. The V end was cut by 4 bases, the J end by 4 bases, with 17 bases between. The CDR3 bases are TGTGCCAGCAGCCCACCGGACACTCTCTTCTATGGCTACACCTTC. Its translation is CASSPPDTLFYGYTF. The full variable domain, in which reference TRBV5-6 and TRBJ1-2 provide the parts outside the CDR3, is DAGVTQSPTHLIKTRGQQVTLRCSPKSGHDTVSWYQQALGQGPQFIFQYYEEEERQRGNFPDRFSGHQFPNYSSELNVNALLLGDSALYLCASSPPDTLFYGYTFGSGTRLTVV.

The chain uses TRBV7-6 and TRBJ2-4; TRBD1 might be the D (6 bases). The V gene lost 0 bases and the J gene lost 8 bases, with 14 bases spanning the gap. CDR1 and CDR2 (germline): SGHVS, FNYEAQ. The CDR3 totals 15 residues. CDR3 sequence (DNA): TGTGCCAGCAGCTTAGCGCAGGGCAGGGGTTACATTCAGTACTTC. Protein product: CASSLAQGRGYIQYF.

This chain connects TRBV10-1 to TRBJ1-1; 10 bases agree with TRBD1. Looked up from germline, CDR1 is WNHNN and CDR2 is SYGVQD (reference sequence). This CDR3 has 15 amino acids. Trimming at V came to 0 bases and at J to 6 bases, leaving 4 bases not matched to a gene. The CDR3 nucleotides are TGCGCCAGCAGTGAGTCGATGACAGGGGGCCCTGAAGCTTTCTTT. Its protein is CASSESMTGGPEAFF.

This rearrangement joins TRBV6-1 to TRBJ1-1, with TRBD1 as a possible D gene (5 bases). The CDR3 totals 13 residues. Germline V gives CDR1 MNHNS, CDR2 SASEGT. The V end lost 7 bases, the J end lost 3 bases, and 12 bases lay between the germline ends. CDR3 protein: CASNPSRDTEAFF. CDR3 sequence (DNA): TGTGCCAGCAACCCTTCCAGGGACACTGAAGCTTTCTTT.

The chain joins TRBV19 to TRBJ2-7; tentatively, D is TRBD1 (5 bases). Germline V lookup: CDR1 LNHDA, CDR2 SQIVND (reference sequence). Trimming shortened V by 6 bases and J by 2 bases, and 17 bases separated the two germline ends. The CDR3 has 15 amino acids. In DNA form, the CDR3 reads TGTGCCAGTAGGGGCCAGGGCTACGCACCCTACGAGCAGTACTTC. It translates to CASRGQGYAPYEQYF.

This clone occurred once. The chain uses TRBV2 and TRBJ2-7, with D possibly being TRBD2 (5 bases). Germline V gene lookup returns CDR1 SNHLY and CDR2 FYNNEI. This CDR3 is 11 amino acids long. Trimming pared 4 bases from V and 12 bases from J, leaving 13 bases between. CDR3 region: CASSGDILAYF. CDR3 DNA: TGTGCCAGCAGTGGAGACATTCTAGCGTACTTC.

The V gene is TRBV5-4, the J gene TRBJ2-2; 10 bases match TRBD1. The CDR3 spans 16 residues. J was trimmed by 5 bases and V by 4 bases; bases with no gene match: 8. Germline V lookup: CDR1 SGHNT, CDR2 YYREEE (reference sequence). CDR3 protein: CASSVRQGASTGELFF. The CDR3 nucleotides read TGTGCCAGCAGCGTAAGACAGGGGGCTTCTACCGGGGAGCTGTTTTTT.

Only a few counts were recorded for this clone. The chain carries TRBV6-1 and TRBJ2-7; D gene uncertain. The germline V gene encodes CDR1 MNHNS and CDR2 SASEGT. This CDR3 contains 11 residues. V dropped 8 bases and J dropped 1 base, with 6 bases sitting between them. This CDR3 is CASARSYEQYF. The DNA for the CDR3 is TGTGCCAGCGCCAGATCCTACGAGCAGTACTTC.

The rearrangement uses TRBV6-5 and TRBJ1-3; 7 bases map to TRBD1. The germline CDR1 and CDR2 sequences are MNHEY and SVGAGI. The J segment lost 7 bases and the V segment lost 6 bases, leaving 12 bases of the junction unmatched. This CDR3 has 15 residues. For the CDR3, the DNA is TGTGCCAGCAGAAAAACAGCACTCAGGGGGAACACCATATATTTT. Translating gives CASRKTALRGNTIYF.

To note about this clone: One junction end does not reproduce the germline sequence, and a read error may be involved. The chain employs TRBV10-1 and TRBJ1-1; 10 bases are shared with TRBD1. CDR3 length: 13 amino acids. Germline V gene sequence: CDR1 WNHNN, CDR2 SYGVQD (reference sequence). Here the CDR3 reads CASSESSGTGVNF. The CDR3 DNA sequence: TGCGCCAGCAGTGAGTCTTCCGGGACAGGGGTTAACTTT.

The chain uses TRBV25-1 and TRBJ1-3, with a tentative D call TRBD1 (6 bases). From germline, CDR1 is MGHDK and CDR2 SYGVNS. CDR3 length equals 15 residues. The germline V and J ends were trimmed by 4 bases and 0 bases, with 10 bases remaining between them. The CDR3 sequence is CASSVTGFSGNTIYF. The CDR3 DNA is TGTGCCAGCAGTGTGACAGGTTTCTCTGGAAACACCATATATTTT.

This chain joins TRBV30 and TRBJ2-1; TRBD2 agrees at 9 bases. Germline V gives CDR1 GTSNPN, CDR2 SVGIG (reference sequence). The CDR3 contains 12 residues. CDR3 protein: CGWTSAVNEQFF. CDR3 nucleotide sequence: TGTGGGTGGACTAGCGCAGTCAATGAGCAGTTCTTC.

In DNA form, the CDR3 reads TGCAGCGACAGGACCGGGTACGATGGCTACACCTTC. This encodes CSDRTGYDGYTF. The chain joins TRBV29-1 to TRBJ1-2; tentatively, D is TRBD1 (5 bases). V lost 7 bases, J lost 6 bases, and 15 bases lay in between. This CDR3 has 12 amino acids. Germline loops: CDR1 SQVTM, CDR2 ANQGSEA.

This chain connects TRBV11-2 to TRBJ2-7; D gene ambiguous. With 2 bases removed from V and 6 bases from J, the gap between germline ends came to 8 bases. CDR1 and CDR2 from the germline V gene are SGHAT and FQNNGV. The CDR3 length is 12 residues. CDR3 DNA sequence: TGTGCCAGCAGCTTACTCCCTAGCGAGCAGTACTTC. It yields the protein CASSLLPSEQYF.

This clone was seen a handful of times. V is TRBV6-1 and J is TRBJ2-6; perhaps TRBD1 as D (5 bases). Trimming removed 3 bases at V and 2 bases at J, with 8 bases between. The length of the CDR3 is 15 residues. CDR1 and CDR2 (germline): MNHNS, SASEGT. The CDR3 here is CASSDWGAGANVLTF. The CDR3 region has the DNA TGTGCCAGCAGTGACTGGGGCGCTGGGGCCAACGTCCTGACTTTC.